Listed below are T cell receptor beta chains from one sample, sequenced in a study of early stage breast cancer tumors. Method: immunoSEQ multiplex PCR; TCRdb's copy keeps in-frame clones and lacks some. Among 50,000 to 65,000 clones listed, about 93% were seen once. Sequenced sample: blood. These receptors were obtained from a person aged 70 to 85 with breast cancer. The CDR3 runs from the conserved cysteine through the conserved F or W. Each record gives: D gene, V gene, clone size, J gene, CDR3 protein, CDR3 DNA. The D gene is left open where the match is weak. Some rows have no size entry. The others give once, few or many, or a class for an expanded clone.

D: NA; V: TRBV5-4; size: few; J: TRBJ1-2; CDR3: CASSLVQAAYGYTF; DNA: TGTGCCAGCAGCTTGGTACAGGCGGCCTATGGCTACACCTTC
D: NA; V: TRBV7-2; size: NA; J: TRBJ1-5; CDR3: CASSTGFNQPQHF; DNA: TGTGCCAGCAGCACAGGGTTCAATCAGCCCCAGCATTTT
D: TRBD2; V: TRBV7-3; size: NA; J: TRBJ2-2; CDR3: CASSSGLAGGTNTGELFF; DNA: TGTGCCAGCAGCTCCGGACTAGCGGGAGGGACGAACACCGGGGAGCTGTTTTTT
D: TRBD2; V: TRBV4-1; size: NA; J: TRBJ2-7; CDR3: CASSQLTSGSAEQYF; DNA: TGCGCCAGCAGCCAACTGACTAGCGGGAGTGCCGAGCAGTACTTC
D: NA; V: TRBV5-1; size: NA; J: TRBJ2-5; CDR3: CASSLGQGGETQYF; DNA: TGCGCCAGCAGCTTGGGCCAGGGGGGAGAGACCCAGTACTTC
D: NA; V: TRBV6-4; size: NA; J: TRBJ1-6; CDR3: CASSDEGNNSPLHF; DNA: TGTGCCAGCAGTGACGAGGGAAATAATTCACCCCTCCACTTT
D: TRBD2; V: TRBV19; size: once; J: TRBJ2-1; CDR3: CASSIGLAGSLNEQFF; DNA: TGTGCCAGTAGTATCGGACTAGCGGGAAGCCTCAATGAGCAGTTCTTC
D: NA; V: TRBV30; size: once; J: TRBJ1-2; CDR3: CAWTPGTYYGYTF; DNA: TGTGCCTGGACTCCCGGGACATACTATGGCTACACCTTC
D: TRBD1; V: TRBV29-1; size: once; J: TRBJ1-2; CDR3: CSVEGQADYTF; DNA: TGCAGCGTTGAGGGACAGGCCGACTACACCTTC
D: NA; V: TRBV7-2; size: NA; J: TRBJ2-4; CDR3: CASSSRERAKNIQYF; DNA: TGTGCCAGCAGCTCTCGGGAGAGAGCCAAAAACATTCAGTACTTC
D: NA; V: TRBV4-3; size: NA; J: TRBJ1-2; CDR3: CASSQDYVTSYGYTF; DNA: TGCGCCAGCAGCCAAGATTATGTTACTAGCTATGGCTACACCTTC
D: NA; V: TRBV5-8; size: NA; J: TRBJ1-2; CDR3: CASSLQAHGYTF; DNA: TGTGCCAGCAGCTTACAGGCCCATGGCTACACCTTC
D: NA; V: TRBV28; size: NA; J: TRBJ2-7; CDR3: CASNHQGGGEQYF; DNA: TGTGCCAGCAATCATCAGGGAGGGGGCGAGCAGTACTTC
D: TRBD1; V: TRBV11-3; size: NA; J: TRBJ1-1; CDR3: CASSLGTGAEAFF; DNA: TGTGCCAGCAGCTTAGGGACAGGGGCCGAAGCTTTCTTT
D: NA; V: TRBV5-4; size: NA; J: TRBJ1-2; CDR3: CASSPDSSNYGYTF; DNA: TGTGCCAGCAGCCCGGACAGTTCTAACTATGGCTACACCTTC
D: NA; V: TRBV6-5; size: NA; J: TRBJ1-1; CDR3: CASNNLGGLEAFF; DNA: TGTGCCAGCAATAACTTAGGAGGTCTTGAAGCTTTCTTT
D: NA; V: TRBV15; size: NA; J: TRBJ1-5; CDR3: CATSRESRGSNQPQHF; DNA: TGTGCCACCAGCAGAGAGAGTAGGGGGAGTAATCAGCCCCAGCATTTT
D: NA; V: TRBV5-1; size: NA; J: TRBJ2-6; CDR3: CASSSNSGSGANVLTF; DNA: TGCGCCAGCAGCAGTAACTCAGGGTCTGGGGCCAACGTCCTGACTTTC
D: TRBD1; V: TRBV13; size: NA; J: TRBJ2-7; CDR3: CASSSRQGATAKQYF; DNA: TGTGCCAGCAGCTCCAGGCAGGGGGCTACGGCTAAGCAGTACTTC
D: TRBD1; V: TRBV28; size: NA; J: TRBJ2-7; CDR3: CASSLIAGTGDAEQYF; DNA: TGTGCCAGCAGTCTTATCGCCGGGACAGGGGACGCCGAGCAGTACTTC
D: TRBD2; V: TRBV5-1; size: NA; J: TRBJ2-1; CDR3: CASRGTSGYNEQFF; DNA: TGCGCCAGCAGGGGGACTAGCGGATACAATGAGCAGTTCTTC
D: TRBD1; V: TRBV6-1; size: NA; J: TRBJ1-1; CDR3: CASSAGGQVGTEAFF; DNA: TGTGCCAGCAGTGCCGGAGGACAGGTCGGCACTGAAGCTTTCTTT
D: TRBD2; V: TRBV11-2; size: NA; J: TRBJ2-5; CDR3: CASSSGLQETQYF; DNA: TGTGCCAGCAGCTCGGGACTACAAGAGACCCAGTACTTC